The present TCR beta chain was sequenced within a study of blood T cell repertoires in COVID-19. The wider study: T cells, B-cell-depleted T cells, or PBMCs provided the cDNA or gDNA that served as material.

The protocol was immunoSEQ multiplex PCR, while the TCRdb copy is restricted to in-frame clones and leaves out a portion. The sample lists fewer than 200,000 clones, 84% occurring once. The study drew participants aged roughly 18 to 89 years from around 24 US areas. Cohort assignment relied on participant-reported clinical history. This sequence originates from a man aged 45-65 years who had recovered from COVID-19. Sequenced material: PBMCs or T cells enriched from blood (not recorded which).

CDR3 amino acids: CAWRRRGGSDYGYTF. The CDR3 DNA reads as TGTGCCTGGAGACGGAGGGGAGGGTCTGACTATGGCTACACCTTC. The chain employs TRBV30 and TRBJ1-2; weak D call: TRBD1 (5 bases). Germline-derived CDR1 and CDR2 are GTSNPN and SVGIG (reference sequence). Trimming left V 3 bases short and J 3 bases short, with 17 bases between. The length of the CDR3 is 15 residues.